Given below is one T cell receptor beta chain in context. Exclusion applied to patients with autoimmune disease history or systemic immunosuppression. This specimen belongs to a study of OX40 agonist ivuxolimab in advanced cancers. For the study at large: At 82.7% male, the cohort had a mean age of approximately 60 years, ranging from about 23 to 79. Having had anti-PD-1, anti-PD-L1 or anti-CTLA-4 therapy before was allowed, and roughly 40% had some.

The CDR3 length is 16 residues. The germline CDR1 and CDR2 sequences are SGHVS and FNYEAQ. After removal of 2 bases from V and 4 bases from J, the junction contained 9 bases not matched to a gene. Assay: immunoSEQ multiplex PCR; the TCRdb copy retains only in-frame clones and omits some. The sample lists tens of thousands of clones, 91% occurring once. This chain links TRBV7-6 with TRBJ2-7, with 9 bases lining up with TRBD2. This receptor was obtained from an adult with an advanced solid tumor such as melanoma, head and neck, liver or kidney cancer. The input for sequencing was CD4+ or CD8+ T cells sorted from blood, taken in a trial of the OX40 agonist ivuxolimab. CDR3 in DNA: TGTGCCAGCAGCTTACAGGGGGGGACTAGCAAGTACGAGCAGTACTTC. Protein product: CASSLQGGTSKYEQYF.